What follows are 14 T cell receptor beta chains derived from one specimen sequenced in a study of blood T cell repertoires in COVID-19. The data were produced by immunoSEQ multiplex PCR, yet TCRdb's version contains in-frame clones alone and is incomplete. Among over 200,000 clones listed, 70% to 90% were seen once. Sequenced input: peripheral blood. These receptors originate from a man aged 30 to 39 with COVID-19, enrolled during active disease.

J is TRBJ1-5 and V is TRBV21-1; the table's TRBD1 call for D was not verified on the DNA. TRBV21-1 is flagged as a pseudogene. The CDR3 loop spans 16 amino acids. The CDR3 loop reads CASSKRRTGTNQPQHF. DNA of the CDR3: TGTGCCAGCAGCAAAAGGCGGACAGGGACCAATCAGCCCCAGCATTTT.

The sample holds one count of this clone. This sequence joins TRBV25-1 and TRBJ2-2; D possibly corresponds to TRBD1 (5 bases). The CDR3 is 14 amino acids. Germline values: CDR1 MGHDK, CDR2 SYGVNS. The V end lost 3 bases, the J end lost 7 bases, and 12 bases lay between the germline ends. The CDR3 loop is CASSEAGNYGELFF. CDR3 coding DNA: TGTGCCAGCAGTGAGGCAGGGAATTACGGGGAGCTGTTTTTT. Together with reference TRBV25-1 and TRBJ2-2, the CDR3 gives the full variable domain: EADIYQTPRYLVIGTGKKITLECSQTMGHDKMYWYQQDPGMELHLIHYSYGVNSTEKGDLSSESTVSRIRTEHFPLTLESARPSHTSQYLCASSEAGNYGELFFGEGSRLTVL.

V is TRBV30 and J is TRBJ1-4, with unresolved D. The CDR3 runs to 14 residues. Germline assignment: CDR1 GTSNPN and CDR2 SVGIG (reference sequence). Trimming shortened V by 2 bases and J by 3 bases, and 10 bases separated the two germline ends. The DNA for the CDR3 is TGTGCCTGGAGTCCGGGAGAGTCTAATGAAAAACTGTTTTTT. Its translation is CAWSPGESNEKLFF.

Written as DNA, the CDR3 is TGTGCCAGCAGCTTTGGGACAGGAAAAATGAACACTGAAGCTTTCTTT. It translates to CASSFGTGKMNTEAFF. The chain is built from TRBV5-4 and TRBJ1-1; 8 bases agree with TRBD1. After removal of 2 bases from V and 0 bases from J, the junction contained 6 bases not matched to a gene. The CDR3 loop spans 16 amino acids. Germline CDR1 reads SGHNT; CDR2 reads YYREEE (reference sequence). Complete variable domain (other parts from reference TRBV5-4 and TRBJ1-1): ETGVTQSPTHLIKTRGQQVTLRCSSQSGHNTVSWYQQALGQGPQFIFQYYREEENGRGNFPPRFSGLQFPNYSSELNVNALELDDSALYLCASSFGTGKMNTEAFFGQGTRLTVV.

The chain links TRBV14 to TRBJ2-3, with D tentatively TRBD1 (6 bases). Germline lookup yields CDR1 SGHDN and CDR2 FVKESK. The CDR3 covers 15 residues. Between the trimmed V and J ends, which lost 3 bases and 0 bases, there was a span of 10 bases. CDR3 region: CASSQDRTSTDTQYF. The CDR3 nucleotides read TGTGCCAGCAGCCAGGACAGAACTAGCACAGATACGCAGTATTTT. The full variable domain, with the rest looked up from reference TRBV14 and TRBJ2-3, is EAGVTQFPSHSVIEKGQTVTLRCDPISGHDNLYWYRRVMGKEIKFLLHFVKESKQDESGMPNNRFLAERTGGTYSTLKVQPAELEDSGVYFCASSQDRTSTDTQYFGPGTRLTVL.

V is TRBV9 and J is TRBJ2-1, with 8 bases matching TRBD2. Looked up from germline, CDR1 is SGDLS and CDR2 is YYNGEE. The CDR3 extends over 18 amino acids. V was pared by 4 bases and J by 8 bases, with 20 bases of the junction left unmatched. CDR3 loop: CASSLEGLALVGFDEQFF. For the CDR3, the DNA is TGTGCCAGCAGCCTCGAAGGACTAGCTTTGGTTGGTTTCGATGAGCAGTTCTTC.

This chain links TRBV27 with TRBJ2-5; D possibly corresponds to TRBD1 (5 bases). CDR3 size: 15 residues. Trimming took off 6 bases at V and 4 bases at J, with 18 bases between the two ends. Germline V gene lookup returns CDR1 MNHEY and CDR2 SMNVEV (reference sequence). The DNA for the CDR3 is TGTGCCAGCAGACCTATGGCCGAAGACAGAGAGACCCAGTACTTC. Amino acids: CASRPMAEDRETQYF.

This clone was seen once. The CDR3 DNA reads as TGTGCCAGCACCACAACGGACAGTTTCTCTGGGGCCAACGTCCTGACTTTC. Encoded protein: CASTTTDSFSGANVLTF. This chain connects TRBV5-4 to TRBJ2-6; D perhaps matches TRBD1 (6 bases). The CDR3 length is 17 residues. The germline CDR1 and CDR2 sequences are SGHNT and YYREEE (reference sequence). The V gene lost 6 bases and the J gene lost 0 bases, with 16 bases spanning the gap.

This chain uses TRBV6-5 with TRBJ2-2; TRBD1 might be the D (7 bases). Germline CDR1 and CDR2: MNHEY and SVGAGI. The V and J ends lost 6 bases and 7 bases respectively, with 18 bases between them. This CDR3 is 15 amino acids long. The CDR3 is CASSGRQGVHGELFF. The CDR3 region has the DNA TGTGCCAGCAGCGGGAGACAGGGCGTACACGGGGAGCTGTTTTTT.

The genes are TRBV6-5 and TRBJ1-3, with 7 bases identical to TRBD1. Per the germline V gene, CDR1 is MNHEY and CDR2 is SVGAGI. Trimming at V came to 0 bases and at J to 8 bases, leaving 10 bases not matched to a gene. The CDR3 runs to 16 residues. Here the CDR3 DNA reads TGTGCCAGCAGTTACTCGAAGAGCAGGGGGAGCGACACCATATATTTT. As protein: CASSYSKSRGSDTIYF.

This chain joins TRBV3-1 (or the pseudogene TRBV3-2) and TRBJ1-6; unclear D gene. The V end lost 0 bases, the J end lost 8 bases, and 11 bases lay between the germline ends. The CDR3 has 15 amino acids. Per germline, CDR1 LGHDT and CDR2 YNNKEL (reference sequence). This CDR3 is CASSQDYRAHSPLHF. The CDR3 coding sequence is TGTGCCAGCAGCCAAGATTACAGAGCCCATTCACCCCTCCACTTT.

CDR3 bases: TGTGCCAGCAGCCAAGAGCCAGGTCACACCTACGAGCAGTACTTC. The encoded protein is CASSQEPGHTYEQYF. The chain links TRBV4-2 to TRBJ2-7; D gene ambiguous. The V end was cut by 0 bases, the J end by 2 bases, with 11 bases between. The CDR3 extends over 15 amino acids. Looked up from germline, CDR1 is LGHNA and CDR2 is YNFKEQ.

The chain uses TRBV29-1 and TRBJ2-7, with 8 positions matching TRBD1. Unmatched junction bases numbered 11, after V lost 4 bases and J lost 6 bases. Germline V gene sequence: CDR1 SQVTM, CDR2 ANQGSEA. The CDR3 has 14 amino acids. In DNA, the CDR3 is TGCAGCGTTGGGCGGGACAGGACGTTCGGCGAGCAGTACTTC. Its protein product is CSVGRDRTFGEQYF.

V and J are TRBV11-2 and TRBJ2-1; a possible D gene is TRBD1 (6 bases). This CDR3 spans 17 amino acids. V gave up 5 bases and J gave up 4 bases, with 21 bases separating them. CDR1 and CDR2 from the germline V gene are SGHAT and FQNNGV. CDR3 region: CASSILPRGYRYNEQFF. DNA of the CDR3: TGTGCCAGCAGCATACTACCCAGGGGCTATAGGTACAATGAGCAGTTCTTC.